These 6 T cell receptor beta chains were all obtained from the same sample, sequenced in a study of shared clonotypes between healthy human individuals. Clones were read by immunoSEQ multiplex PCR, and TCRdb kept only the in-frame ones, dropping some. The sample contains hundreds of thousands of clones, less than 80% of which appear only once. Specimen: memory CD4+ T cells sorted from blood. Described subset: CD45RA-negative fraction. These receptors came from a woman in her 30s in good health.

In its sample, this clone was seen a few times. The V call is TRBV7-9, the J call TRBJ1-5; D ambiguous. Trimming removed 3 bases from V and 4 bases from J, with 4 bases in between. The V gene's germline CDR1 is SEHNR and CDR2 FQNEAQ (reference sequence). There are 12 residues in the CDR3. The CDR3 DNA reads TGTGCCAGCAGCTTCGGGAATCAGCCCCAGCATTTT. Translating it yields CASSFGNQPQHF. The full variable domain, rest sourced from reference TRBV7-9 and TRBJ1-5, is DTGVSQNPRHKITKRGQNVTFRCDPISEHNRLYWYRQTLGQGPEFLTYFQNEAQLEKSRLLSDRFSAERPKGSFSTLEIQRTEQGDSAMYLCASSFGNQPQHFGDGTRLSIL.

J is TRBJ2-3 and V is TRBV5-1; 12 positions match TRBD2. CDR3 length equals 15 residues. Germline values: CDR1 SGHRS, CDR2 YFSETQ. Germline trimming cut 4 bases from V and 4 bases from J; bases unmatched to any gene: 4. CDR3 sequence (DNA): TGCGCCAGCAGCGGAGGACTAGCGGGATCAGATACGCAGTATTTT. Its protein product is CASSGGLAGSDTQYF. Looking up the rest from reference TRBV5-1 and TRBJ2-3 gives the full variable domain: KAGVTQTPRYLIKTRGQQVTLSCSPISGHRSVSWYQQTPGQGLQFLFEYFSETQRNKGNFPGRFSGRQFSNSRSEMNVSTLELGDSALYLCASSGGLAGSDTQYFGPGTRLTVL.

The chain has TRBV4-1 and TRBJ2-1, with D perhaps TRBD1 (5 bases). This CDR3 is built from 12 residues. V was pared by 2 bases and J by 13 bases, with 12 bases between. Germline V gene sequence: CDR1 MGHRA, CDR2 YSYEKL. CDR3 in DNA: TGCGCCAGCAGCCAACCCATGGGGCAACAGTTCTTC. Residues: CASSQPMGQQFF.

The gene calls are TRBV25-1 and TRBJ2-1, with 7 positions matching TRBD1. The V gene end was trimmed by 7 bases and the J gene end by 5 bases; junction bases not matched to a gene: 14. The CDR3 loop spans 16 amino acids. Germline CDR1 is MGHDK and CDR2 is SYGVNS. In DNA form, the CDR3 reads TGTGCCAGCAACGGAAGTGGGGACAGTGACAACAATGAGCAGTTCTTC. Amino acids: CASNGSGDSDNNEQFF.

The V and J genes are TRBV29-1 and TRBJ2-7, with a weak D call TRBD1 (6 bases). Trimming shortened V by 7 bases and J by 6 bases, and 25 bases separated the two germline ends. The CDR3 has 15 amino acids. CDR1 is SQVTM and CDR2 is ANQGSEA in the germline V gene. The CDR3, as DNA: TGCAGCGCCCTACCCGGGACAAACTACTACGGCGAGCAGTACTTC. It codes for CSALPGTNYYGEQYF.

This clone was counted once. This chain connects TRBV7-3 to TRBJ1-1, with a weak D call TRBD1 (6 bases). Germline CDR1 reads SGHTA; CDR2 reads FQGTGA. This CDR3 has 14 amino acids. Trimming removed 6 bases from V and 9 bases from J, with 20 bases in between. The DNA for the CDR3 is TGTGCCAGCAGTTTTAGCGGGACACCCTTTAAAGCTTTCTTT. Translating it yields CASSFSGTPFKAFF. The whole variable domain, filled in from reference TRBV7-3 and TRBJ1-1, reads GAGVSQTPSNKVTEKGKYVELRCDPISGHTALYWYRQSLGQGPEFLIYFQGTGAADDSGLPNDRFFAVRPEGSVSTLKIQRTERGDSAVYLCASSFSGTPFKAFFGQGTRLTVV.